This TCR beta chain was identified in a study of T cell changes during pregnancy in multiple sclerosis. Assay: immunoSEQ multiplex PCR; the TCRdb copy retains only in-frame clones and omits some. The data contain about 41,000 clones, more than 85% of them singletons. J lost 0 bases, V lost 5 bases, and 4 bases had no gene match. The CDR3 sequence is 15 residues long. Germline V gene lookup returns CDR1 MNHEY and CDR2 SVGAGI. The V call is TRBV6-5, the J call TRBJ2-3, with 8 positions matching TRBD2. The clonotype was recovered from a female donor with multiple sclerosis, enrolled in a pregnancy study. The material sequenced was CD8+ T cells from peripheral blood mononuclear cells, taken in the third trimester of pregnancy. As DNA, the CDR3 is TGTGCCAGCAGTCCCAGCGGGAGTAGCACAGATACGCAGTATTTT. Translating gives CASSPSGSSTDTQYF.